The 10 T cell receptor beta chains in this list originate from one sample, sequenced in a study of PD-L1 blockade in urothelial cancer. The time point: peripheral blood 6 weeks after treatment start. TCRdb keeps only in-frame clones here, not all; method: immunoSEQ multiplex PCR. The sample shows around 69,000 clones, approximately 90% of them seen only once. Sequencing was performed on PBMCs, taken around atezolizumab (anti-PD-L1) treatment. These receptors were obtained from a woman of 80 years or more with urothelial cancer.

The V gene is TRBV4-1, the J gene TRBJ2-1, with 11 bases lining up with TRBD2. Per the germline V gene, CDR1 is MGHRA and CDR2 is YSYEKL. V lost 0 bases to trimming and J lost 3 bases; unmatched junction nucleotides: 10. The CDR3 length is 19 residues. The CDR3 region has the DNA TGCGCCAGCAGCCAAGACCCCGGGACTAGCGGAACGGGCTACAATGAGCAGTTCTTC. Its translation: CASSQDPGTSGTGYNEQFF.

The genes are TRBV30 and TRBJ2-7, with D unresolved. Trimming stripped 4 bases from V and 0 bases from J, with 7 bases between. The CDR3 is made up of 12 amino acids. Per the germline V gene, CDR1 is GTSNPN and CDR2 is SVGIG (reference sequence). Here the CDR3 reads CAWKRSSYEQYF. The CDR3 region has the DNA TGTGCCTGGAAGAGATCCTCCTACGAGCAGTACTTC. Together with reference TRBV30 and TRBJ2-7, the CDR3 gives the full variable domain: SQTIHQWPATLVQPVGSPLSLECTVEGTSNPNLYWYRQAAGRGLQLLFYSVGIGQISSEVPQNLSASRPQDRQFILSSKKLLLSDSGFYLCAWKRSSYEQYFGPGTRLTVT.

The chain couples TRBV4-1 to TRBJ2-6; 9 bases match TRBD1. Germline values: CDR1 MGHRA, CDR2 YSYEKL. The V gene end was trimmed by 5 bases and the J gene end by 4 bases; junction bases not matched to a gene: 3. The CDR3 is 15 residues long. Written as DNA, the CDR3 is TGCGCCAGCAGCGGACAGGGGACCGGGGCCAACGTCCTGACTTTC. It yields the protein CASSGQGTGANVLTF.

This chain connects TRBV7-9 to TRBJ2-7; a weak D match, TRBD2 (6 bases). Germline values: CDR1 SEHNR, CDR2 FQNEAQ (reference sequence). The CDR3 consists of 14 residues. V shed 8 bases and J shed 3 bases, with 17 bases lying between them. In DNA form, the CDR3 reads TGTGCCAGCCAGAAGGAGGGTCGGTTCTACGAGCAGTACTTC. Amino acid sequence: CASQKEGRFYEQYF.

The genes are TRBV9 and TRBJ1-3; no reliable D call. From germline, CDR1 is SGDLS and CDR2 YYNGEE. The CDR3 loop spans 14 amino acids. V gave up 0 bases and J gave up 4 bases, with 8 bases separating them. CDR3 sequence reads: CASSVDNIGNTIYF. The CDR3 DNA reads TGTGCCAGCAGCGTAGATAACATCGGAAACACCATATATTTT.

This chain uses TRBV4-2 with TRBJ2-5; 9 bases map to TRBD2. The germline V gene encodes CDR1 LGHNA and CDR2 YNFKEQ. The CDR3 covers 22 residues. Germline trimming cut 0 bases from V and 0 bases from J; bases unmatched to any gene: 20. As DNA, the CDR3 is TGTGCCAGCAGCCAAGAGGGGCCCTACAGGGACACGCGGGAGGGCAACCAAGAGACCCAGTACTTC. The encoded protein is CASSQEGPYRDTREGNQETQYF.

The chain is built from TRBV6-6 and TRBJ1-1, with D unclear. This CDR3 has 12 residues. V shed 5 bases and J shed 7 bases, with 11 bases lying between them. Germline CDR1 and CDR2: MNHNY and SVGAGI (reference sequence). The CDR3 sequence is CASSNYGGEAFF. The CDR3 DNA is TGTGCCAGCAGTAATTACGGCGGTGAAGCTTTCTTT.

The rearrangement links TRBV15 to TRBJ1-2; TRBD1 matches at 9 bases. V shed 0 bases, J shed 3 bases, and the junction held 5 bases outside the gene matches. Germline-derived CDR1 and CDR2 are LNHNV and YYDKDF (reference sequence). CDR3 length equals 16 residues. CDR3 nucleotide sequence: TGTGCCACCAGCAGAGATCGTAGGACAGGGGACTATGGCTACACCTTC. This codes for CATSRDRRTGDYGYTF.

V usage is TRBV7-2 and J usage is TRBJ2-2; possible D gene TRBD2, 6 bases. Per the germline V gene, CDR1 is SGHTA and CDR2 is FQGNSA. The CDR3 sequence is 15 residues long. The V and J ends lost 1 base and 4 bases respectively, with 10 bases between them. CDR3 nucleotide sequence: TGTGCCAGCAGCTTAGGTAGCGGAGGCACCGGGGAGCTGTTTTTT. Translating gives CASSLGSGGTGELFF.

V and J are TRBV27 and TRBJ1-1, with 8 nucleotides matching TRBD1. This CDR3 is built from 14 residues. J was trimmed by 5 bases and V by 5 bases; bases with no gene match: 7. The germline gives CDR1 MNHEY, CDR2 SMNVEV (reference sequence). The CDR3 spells CASSLQGAVTEAFF. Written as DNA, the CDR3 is TGTGCCAGCAGTCTCCAGGGGGCGGTTACTGAAGCTTTCTTT.